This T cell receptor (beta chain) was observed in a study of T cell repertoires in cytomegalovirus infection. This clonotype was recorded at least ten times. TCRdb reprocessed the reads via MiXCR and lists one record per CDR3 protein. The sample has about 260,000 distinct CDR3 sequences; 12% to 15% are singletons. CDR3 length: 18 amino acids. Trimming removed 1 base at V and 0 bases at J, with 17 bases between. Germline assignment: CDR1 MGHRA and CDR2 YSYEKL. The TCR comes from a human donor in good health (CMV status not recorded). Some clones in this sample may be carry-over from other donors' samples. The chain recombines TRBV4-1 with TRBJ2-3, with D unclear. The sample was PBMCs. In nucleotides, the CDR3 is TGCGCCAGCAGCCAAGTATCCCGGGCCACAACTAGCACAGATACGCAGTATTTT. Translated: CASSQVSRATTSTDTQYF.